Sequencing of this TCR beta chain was carried out in a study of blood T cell repertoires in COVID-19. Turning to the study itself: Material from acute and convalescent COVID-19 was sourced from the United States, Italy and Spain. From T cells, B-cell-depleted T cells, or PBMCs came the material, which was cDNA or gDNA.

Using immunoSEQ multiplex PCR, the repertoire was profiled, and TCRdb retains in-frame clones only, with some absent. The repertoire holds 250,000 to 400,000 clones, with roughly 88% as singletons. Trimming at V came to 6 bases and at J to 7 bases, leaving 5 bases not matched to a gene. CDR3 length: 13 amino acids. The V gene's germline CDR1 is ENHRY and CDR2 SYGVKD. A Seattle source enrolled patients during active infection and followed them longitudinally. V gene TRBV10-3 combines with J gene TRBJ1-5; 8 bases line up with TRBD1. Specimen: peripheral blood. This TCR came from a woman in her 30s with COVID-19, enrolled during active disease. CDR3 DNA: TGTGCCATCAGCGGACAGGGCGGGCAGCCCCAGCATTTT. It specifies CAISGQGGQPQHF.